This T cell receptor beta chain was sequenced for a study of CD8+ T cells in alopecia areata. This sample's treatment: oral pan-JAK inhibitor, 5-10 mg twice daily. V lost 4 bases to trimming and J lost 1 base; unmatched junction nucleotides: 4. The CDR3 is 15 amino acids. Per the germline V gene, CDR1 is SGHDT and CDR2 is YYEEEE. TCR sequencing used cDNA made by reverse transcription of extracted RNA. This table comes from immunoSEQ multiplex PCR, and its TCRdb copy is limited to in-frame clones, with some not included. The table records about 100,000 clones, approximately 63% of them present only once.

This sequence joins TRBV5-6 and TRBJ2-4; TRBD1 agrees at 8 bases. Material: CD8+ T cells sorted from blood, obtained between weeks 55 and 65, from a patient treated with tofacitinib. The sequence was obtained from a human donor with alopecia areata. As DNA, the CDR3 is TGTGCCAGCAGCCCCCCAGGGGGCGCCAAAAACATTCAGTACTTC. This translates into CASSPPGGAKNIQYF.